These 21 T cell receptor beta chains share one sample of origin, sequenced in a study of T cell responses to AZD1222 COVID-19 vaccine. Sequencing was performed with immunoSEQ multiplex PCR; in TCRdb, only in-frame clones are kept and a portion is missing. The sample yields 170,000 or so clones, about nine tenths seen once. This specimen was peripheral blood, taken on day 0 of AZD1222 vaccination. The receptors were gathered from an adult in good health.

CDR3 nucleotide sequence: TGTGCCAGCAGCTTAGCGCTGAGGGGGGGATACGAGCAGTACTTC. Encoded protein: CASSLALRGGYEQYF. The rearrangement links TRBV7-6 to TRBJ2-7; D is perhaps TRBD2 (7 bases). This CDR3 has 15 residues. The V gene's germline CDR1 is SGHVS and CDR2 FNYEAQ. Trimming removed 0 bases from V and 4 bases from J, with 13 bases in between.

This clone occurred a few times. V and J are TRBV6-2 or TRBV6-3 and TRBJ2-1; maybe TRBD2 (6 bases). Trimming pared 6 bases from V and 2 bases from J, leaving 8 bases between. CDR3 length: 13 amino acids. Germline CDR1 is MNHEY and CDR2 is SVGEGT. The CDR3 loop is CASSREAYNEQFF. In DNA, the CDR3 is TGTGCCAGCAGCAGGGAGGCCTACAATGAGCAGTTCTTC.

This chain joins TRBV5-8 and TRBJ1-5; D is unclear. Germline V gene sequence: CDR1 SGHTS, CDR2 YDEGEE. The CDR3 has 15 residues. With 7 bases removed from V and 2 bases from J, the gap between germline ends came to 16 bases. In nucleotides, the CDR3 is TGTGCCAGCCGTGGCCCCGGGTTTGGCAATCAGCCCCAGCATTTT. It specifies CASRGPGFGNQPQHF.

The chain is built from TRBV7-2 and TRBJ2-3, with 9 nucleotides matching TRBD1. This CDR3 has 14 residues. The germline CDR1 and CDR2 sequences are SGHTA and FQGNSA. Trimming removed 3 bases from V and 3 bases from J; junction bases left unmatched: 1. DNA for the CDR3: TGTGCCAGCAGCTTGGGGACAGGGACAGATACGCAGTATTTT. This codes for CASSLGTGTDTQYF.

This clone was recorded once. V is TRBV11-2 and J is TRBJ2-1; TRBD2 matches at 8 bases. Germline V gene data show CDR1 as SGHAT and CDR2 as FQNNGV. The ends lost 2 bases at V and 1 base at J; junction bases unmatched: 10. The CDR3 consists of 18 residues. The CDR3: CASSLPRGGVGSYNEQFF. The CDR3 nucleotides read TGTGCCAGCAGCTTACCCCGGGGGGGAGTTGGGTCCTACAATGAGCAGTTCTTC.

The rearrangement links TRBV15 to TRBJ1-6; TRBD1 is a possible D gene (6 bases). The length of the CDR3 is 14 residues. Trimming stripped 5 bases from V and 9 bases from J, with 14 bases between. Germline CDR1 is LNHNV and CDR2 is YYDKDF (reference sequence). The CDR3 loop is CATSLYRDLSPLHF. The CDR3 region has the DNA TGTGCCACCAGCTTGTACAGGGATCTTTCACCCCTCCACTTT.

The chain joins TRBV7-2 to TRBJ2-3; perhaps D is TRBD1 or TRBD2 (5 bases each). Germline-derived CDR1 and CDR2 are SGHTA and FQGNSA. The CDR3 has 15 amino acids. V dropped 8 bases and J dropped 2 bases, with 17 bases sitting between them. The CDR3: CASALRVGATDTQYF. In nucleotides, the CDR3 is TGTGCCAGCGCCTTGAGGGTAGGGGCCACAGATACGCAGTATTTT.

The gene calls are TRBV4-1 and TRBJ2-7, with 8 bases aligning to TRBD2. Germline CDR1 MGHRA, CDR2 YSYEKL. The CDR3 extends over 15 amino acids. The junction had 3 bases not matched to a gene; V was cut back by 1 base and J by 1 base. The CDR3 DNA follows: TGCGCCAGCAGCCAAGGGGCTAGCGGGTCCTACGAGCAGTACTTC. It yields the protein CASSQGASGSYEQYF.

The count of this clone is one. The chain has TRBV11-3 and TRBJ1-3; D possibly corresponds to TRBD1 (5 bases). The ends were cut back, 1 base at V and 0 bases at J, with 16 bases in the middle. This CDR3 has 18 amino acids. Germline V gene data show CDR1 as SGHNT and CDR2 as YENEEA. The CDR3 DNA reads as TGTGCCAGCAGCTTAGGGCATATCGGGACGGTCTCTGGAAACACCATATATTTT. This sequence encodes CASSLGHIGTVSGNTIYF.

The J gene is TRBJ2-5, the V gene TRBV27; possibly TRBD1 or TRBD2 for D (5 bases each). The CDR3 is made up of 14 amino acids. Germline CDR1 and CDR2: MNHEY and SMNVEV (reference sequence). Trimming removed 5 bases at V and 4 bases at J, with 14 bases between. As DNA, the CDR3 is TGTGCCAGCAGTCCGTCCACTAGGGGAGAGACCCAGTACTTC. It encodes CASSPSTRGETQYF.

The J gene is TRBJ2-5, the V gene TRBV2; maybe TRBD2 (6 bases). The CDR3 contains 12 residues. The V gene lost 10 bases and the J gene lost 5 bases, with 14 bases spanning the gap. The germline gives CDR1 SNHLY, CDR2 FYNNEI. CDR3 sequence: CANSLAPETQYF. The DNA for the CDR3 is TGTGCCAACTCACTAGCCCCCGAGACCCAGTACTTC.

The chain joins TRBV6-6 to TRBJ2-2, with 8 bases fitting TRBD1. Germline V gene data show CDR1 as MNHNY and CDR2 as SVGAGI (reference sequence). The CDR3 is made up of 13 amino acids. V shed 11 bases and J 0 bases; nucleotides not matched to a gene: 2. CDR3 sequence: CAGTGSNTGELFF. Written as DNA, the CDR3 is TGTGCCGGGACAGGATCGAACACCGGGGAGCTGTTTTTT.

The chain recombines TRBV12-3 or TRBV12-4 with TRBJ1-6; D remains unclear. The CDR3 totals 13 residues. V was clipped by 6 bases and J by 0 bases, with 3 bases between them. The CDR3 loop reads CASRSSYNSPLHF. The CDR3 DNA is TGTGCCAGCAGGAGCTCCTATAATTCACCCCTCCACTTT.

This clone was seen only once. The rearrangement joins TRBV28 to TRBJ1-1; a possible D gene is TRBD1 (5 bases). The V and J ends lost 5 bases and 1 base respectively, with 14 bases between them. Germline V CDR1 and CDR2: MDHEN, SYDVKM. The CDR3 runs to 15 residues. The CDR3 here is CASSTPGGGNTEAFF. The CDR3, as DNA: TGTGCCAGCAGTACCCCGGGGGGAGGGAACACTGAAGCTTTCTTT.

The chain recombines TRBV5-6 with TRBJ1-6, with 10 bases fitting TRBD1. Germline values: CDR1 SGHDT, CDR2 YYEEEE. The CDR3 consists of 15 residues. Germline trimming cut 5 bases from V and 9 bases from J; bases unmatched to any gene: 8. The CDR3 coding sequence is TGTGCCAGCAGTGTGACCGGGACAGGGGTTTCACCCCTCCACTTT. Protein product: CASSVTGTGVSPLHF.

J is TRBJ2-5 and V is TRBV6-6; 10 nucleotides line up with TRBD2. Germline values: CDR1 MNHNY, CDR2 SVGAGI (reference sequence). This CDR3 is built from 15 residues. Trimming at V came to 2 bases and at J to 3 bases, leaving 3 bases not matched to a gene. The CDR3 protein is CASSYPSGGEETQYF. The CDR3 region has the DNA TGTGCCAGCAGTTACCCTAGCGGGGGAGAAGAGACCCAGTACTTC.

V usage is TRBV7-9 and J usage is TRBJ2-5; no definite D call. V dropped 8 bases and J dropped 2 bases, with 12 bases sitting between them. The germline V gene has CDR1 SEHNR and CDR2 FQNEAQ (reference sequence). This CDR3 comprises 13 residues. The CDR3 DNA reads as TGTGCCAGCGATGGCGGAAGACAAGAGACCCAGTACTTC. Protein: CASDGGRQETQYF.

This clone was observed a handful of times. V gene TRBV4-2 combines with J gene TRBJ2-2, with TRBD2 matching 11 bases. With 4 bases clipped from V and 2 bases from J, the junction kept 9 bases outside the gene matches. The CDR3 covers 18 residues. Germline V CDR1 and CDR2: LGHNA, YNFKEQ. CDR3 nucleotides: TGTGCCAGCAGCCTTCTAGCGGGGGGCCTTTCAAACACCGGGGAGCTGTTTTTT. Translation gives CASSLLAGGLSNTGELFF.

The chain employs TRBV9 and TRBJ2-3; 11 bases match TRBD2. Germline CDR1 is SGDLS and CDR2 is YYNGEE. CDR3 length: 17 residues. V lost 6 bases and J lost 0; bases outside the gene matches: 9. CDR3 coding DNA: TGTGCCAGCACCCCTAGCGGGGGGTTCACTAGCACAGATACGCAGTATTTT. As protein: CASTPSGGFTSTDTQYF.

The chain employs TRBV6-2 or TRBV6-3 and TRBJ1-5; 9 nucleotides align to TRBD1. The germline V gene encodes CDR1 MNHEY and CDR2 SVGEGT. V shed 4 bases, J shed 0 bases, and the junction held 7 bases outside the gene matches. This CDR3 contains 17 residues. CDR3 sequence reads: CASSSGTGRISNQPQHF. The CDR3, as DNA: TGTGCCAGCAGTTCAGGGACAGGGAGGATTAGCAATCAGCCCCAGCATTTT.

This chain connects TRBV11-2 to TRBJ1-6, with no clear D. V lost 2 bases and J lost 6, with 2 bases in between. Germline V gives CDR1 SGHAT, CDR2 FQNNGV. This CDR3 has 12 residues. The chain's CDR3 is CASSLFNSPLHF. The CDR3 nucleotides are TGTGCCAGCAGCTTATTTAATTCACCCCTCCACTTT.